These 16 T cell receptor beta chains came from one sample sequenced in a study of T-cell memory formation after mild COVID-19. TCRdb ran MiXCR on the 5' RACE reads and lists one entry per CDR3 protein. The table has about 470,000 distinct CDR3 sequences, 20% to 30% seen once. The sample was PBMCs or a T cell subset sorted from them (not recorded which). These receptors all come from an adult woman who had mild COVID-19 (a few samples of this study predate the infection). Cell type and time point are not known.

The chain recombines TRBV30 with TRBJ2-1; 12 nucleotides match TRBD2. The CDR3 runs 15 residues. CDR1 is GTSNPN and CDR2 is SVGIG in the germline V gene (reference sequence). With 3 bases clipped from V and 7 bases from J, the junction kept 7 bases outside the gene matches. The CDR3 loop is CAWSGLAGTRNEQFF. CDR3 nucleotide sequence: TGTGCCTGGAGCGGACTAGCGGGAACAAGGAATGAGCAGTTCTTC.

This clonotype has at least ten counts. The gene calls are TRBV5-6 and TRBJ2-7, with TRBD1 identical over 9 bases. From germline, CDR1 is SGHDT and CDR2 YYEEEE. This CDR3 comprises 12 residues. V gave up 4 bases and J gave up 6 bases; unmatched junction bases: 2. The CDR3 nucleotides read TGTGCCAGCAGCAAGGACAGGGGCGAGCAGTACTTC. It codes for CASSKDRGEQYF.

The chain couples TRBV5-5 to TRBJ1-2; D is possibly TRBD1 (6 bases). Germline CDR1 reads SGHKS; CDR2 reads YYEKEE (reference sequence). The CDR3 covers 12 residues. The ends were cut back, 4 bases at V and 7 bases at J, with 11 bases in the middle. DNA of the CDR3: TGTGCCAGCAGCCTGGGGGGGCTTGGCTACACCTTC. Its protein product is CASSLGGLGYTF.

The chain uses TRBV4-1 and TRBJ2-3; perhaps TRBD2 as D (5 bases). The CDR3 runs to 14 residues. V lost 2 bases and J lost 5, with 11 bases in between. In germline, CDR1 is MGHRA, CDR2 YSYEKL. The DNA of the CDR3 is TGCGCCAGCAGCCAAATCCTAGCAAAAGATACGCAGTATTTT. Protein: CASSQILAKDTQYF.

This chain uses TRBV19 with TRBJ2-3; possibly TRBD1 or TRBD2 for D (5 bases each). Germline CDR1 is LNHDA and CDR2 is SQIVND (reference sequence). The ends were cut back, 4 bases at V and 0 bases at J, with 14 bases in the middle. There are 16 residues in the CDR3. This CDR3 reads CASSNLFGGSTDTQYF. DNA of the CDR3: TGTGCCAGTAGTAACCTGTTTGGGGGTAGCACAGATACGCAGTATTTT. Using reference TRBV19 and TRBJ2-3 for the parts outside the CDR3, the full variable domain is DGGITQSPKYLFRKEGQNVTLSCEQNLNHDAMYWYRQDPGQGLRLIYYSQIVNDFQKGDIAEGYSVSREKKESFPLTVTSAQKNPTAFYLCASSNLFGGSTDTQYFGPGTRLTVL.

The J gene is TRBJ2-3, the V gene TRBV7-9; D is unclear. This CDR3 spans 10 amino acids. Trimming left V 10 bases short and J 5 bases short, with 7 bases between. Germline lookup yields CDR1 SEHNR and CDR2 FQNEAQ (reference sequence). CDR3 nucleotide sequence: TGTGCCACCCTTGTAGATACGCAGTATTTT. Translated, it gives CATLVDTQYF.

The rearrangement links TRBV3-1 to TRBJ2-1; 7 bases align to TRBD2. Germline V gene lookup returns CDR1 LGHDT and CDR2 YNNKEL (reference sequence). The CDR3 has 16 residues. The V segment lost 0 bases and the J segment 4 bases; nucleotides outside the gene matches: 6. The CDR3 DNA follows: TGTGCCAGCAGCCAAGACCTCTTGGGAGGGTACAATGAGCAGTTCTTC. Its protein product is CASSQDLLGGYNEQFF.

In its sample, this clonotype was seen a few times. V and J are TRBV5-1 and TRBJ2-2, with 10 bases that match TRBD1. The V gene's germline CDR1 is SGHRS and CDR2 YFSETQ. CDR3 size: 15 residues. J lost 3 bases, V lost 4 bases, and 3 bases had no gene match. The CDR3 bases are TGCGCCAGCAGCGGGACAGGGGCCTACACCGGGGAGCTGTTTTTT. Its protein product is CASSGTGAYTGELFF.

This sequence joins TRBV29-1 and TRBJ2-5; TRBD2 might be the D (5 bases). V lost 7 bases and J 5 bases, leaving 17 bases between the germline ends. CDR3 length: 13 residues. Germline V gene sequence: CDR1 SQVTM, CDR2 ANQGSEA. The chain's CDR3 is CSAPRGSGETQYF. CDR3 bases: TGCAGCGCCCCCCGTGGCAGCGGTGAGACCCAGTACTTC.

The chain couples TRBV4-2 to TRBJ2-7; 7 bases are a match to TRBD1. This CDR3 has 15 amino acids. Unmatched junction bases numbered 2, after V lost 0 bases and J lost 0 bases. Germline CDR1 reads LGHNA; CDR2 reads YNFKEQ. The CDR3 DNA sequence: TGTGCCAGCAGCCAAGATACAGGGGACTCCTACGAGCAGTACTTC. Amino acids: CASSQDTGDSYEQYF.

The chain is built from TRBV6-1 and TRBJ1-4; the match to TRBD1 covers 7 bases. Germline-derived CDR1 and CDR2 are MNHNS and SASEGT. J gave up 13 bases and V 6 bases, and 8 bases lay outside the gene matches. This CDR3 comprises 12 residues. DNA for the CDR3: TGTGCCAGCAGCCTTACAGGGGAGGTACTGTTTTTT. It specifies CASSLTGEVLFF.

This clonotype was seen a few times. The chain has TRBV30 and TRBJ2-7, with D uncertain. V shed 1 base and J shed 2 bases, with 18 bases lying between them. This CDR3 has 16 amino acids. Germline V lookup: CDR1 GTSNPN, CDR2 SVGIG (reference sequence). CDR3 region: CAWSELVIGYTYEQYF. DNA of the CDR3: TGTGCCTGGAGTGAGCTGGTGATCGGTTACACCTACGAGCAGTACTTC.

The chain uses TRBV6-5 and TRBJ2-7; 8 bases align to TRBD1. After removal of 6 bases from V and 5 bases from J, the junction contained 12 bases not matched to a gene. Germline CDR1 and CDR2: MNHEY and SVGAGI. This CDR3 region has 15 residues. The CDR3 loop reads CASSTVPGQGNEQYF. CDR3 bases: TGTGCCAGCAGCACCGTACCAGGACAGGGTAACGAGCAGTACTTC.

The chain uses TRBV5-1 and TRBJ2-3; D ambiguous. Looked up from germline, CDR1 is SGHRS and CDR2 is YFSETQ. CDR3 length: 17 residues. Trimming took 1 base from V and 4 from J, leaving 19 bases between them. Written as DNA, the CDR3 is TGCGCCAGCAGCTTGAAGTTTGGTGTGCAAAACCCAGATACGCAGTATTTT. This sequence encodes CASSLKFGVQNPDTQYF.

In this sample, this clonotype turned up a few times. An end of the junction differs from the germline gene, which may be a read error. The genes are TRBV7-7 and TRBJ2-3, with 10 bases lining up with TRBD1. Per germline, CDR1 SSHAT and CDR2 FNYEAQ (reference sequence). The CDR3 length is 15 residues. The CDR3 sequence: CASSSGQGKADTQYF. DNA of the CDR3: TGTGCTAGCAGCTCGGGACAGGGGAAGGCAGATACGCAGTATTTT.

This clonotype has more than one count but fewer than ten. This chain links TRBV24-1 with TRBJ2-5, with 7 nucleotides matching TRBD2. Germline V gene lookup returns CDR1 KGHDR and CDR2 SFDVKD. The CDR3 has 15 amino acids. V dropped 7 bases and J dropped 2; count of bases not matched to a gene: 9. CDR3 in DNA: TGTGCCACCAGCCCGACTTTGGGAGGGCAAGAGACCCAGTACTTC. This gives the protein CATSPTLGGQETQYF.